This T cell receptor (beta chain) was sequenced in a study of T cells after yellow fever vaccination. MiXCR, applied by TCRdb to the 5' RACE reads, yields one record per CDR3 protein. Of about 500,000 distinct CDR3 sequences in the sample, 17% were seen once. The germline CDR1 and CDR2 sequences are MNHEY and SMNVEV (reference sequence). This CDR3 spans 13 amino acids. V dropped 8 bases and J dropped 4; count of bases not matched to a gene: 4. Sequencing used PBMCs, obtained 5 days after the first yellow fever vaccination. The clonotype was recovered from a man aged 18 to 30 who received the YFV17D yellow fever vaccine. The rearrangement joins TRBV27 to TRBJ1-2, with 10 bases that match TRBD1. CDR3 sequence (DNA): TGTGCCAGCGGGACAGGGGCTAGCTATGGCTACACCTTC. This codes for CASGTGASYGYTF.